The source of this T cell receptor beta chain is a study of blood T cell repertoires in COVID-19. About the research overall: Sources were T cells, B-cell-depleted T cells, or PBMCs; the material itself was cDNA or gDNA.

Clones were sequenced by immunoSEQ multiplex PCR, and TCRdb holds only the in-frame ones, with some missing. The data show around 220,000 clones, roughly 80% seen once. The clonotype originates from an elderly woman with acute or convalescent COVID-19. Material: peripheral blood.

CDR3 protein: CASSLGTEGAPAHF. The CDR3 DNA sequence: TGTGCCAGCAGCCTCGGGACGGAGGGGGCTCCGGCCCATTTT. V and J are TRBV16 and TRBJ1-5, with 7 bases matching TRBD1. Germline V gene lookup returns CDR1 KGHSY and CDR2 FQNENV. V shed 4 bases and J 16 bases; nucleotides not matched to a gene: 16. CDR3 length: 14 residues.